This is a list of T cell receptor beta chains from one sample in a study of blood T cell repertoires in COVID-19. The method was immunoSEQ multiplex PCR; TCRdb's version includes in-frame clones alone and lacks a portion of them. The data contain a few hundred thousand clones, around 91% of them singletons. The material sequenced was PBMCs or T cells enriched from blood (not recorded which). These receptors were obtained from a man aged 25 to 40 who had been exposed to COVID-19. The CDR3 runs from the conserved cysteine through the conserved F or W. Each record gives: clone size, D gene, J gene, V gene, CDR3 protein, CDR3 DNA. A D gene is named only where the DNA matches it firmly. Expanded clones get a size class; other rows say once, few or many, or leave the size out.

clone_size: .; d_call: .; j_call: TRBJ1-2; v_call: TRBV3-1/TRBV3-2; cdr3_aa: CASSQDRGAPGGYTF; cdr3_nt: TGTGCCAGCAGCCAAGATCGGGGGGCGCCGGGCGGCTACACCTTC
clone_size: once; d_call: .; j_call: TRBJ2-7; v_call: TRBV24-1; cdr3_aa: CATSDQEQGSEEQYF; cdr3_nt: TGTGCCACCAGTGACCAAGAACAGGGCTCGGAAGAGCAGTACTTC
clone_size: .; d_call: TRBD2; j_call: TRBJ2-5; v_call: TRBV3-1/TRBV3-2; cdr3_aa: CASRNSGTEETQYF; cdr3_nt: TGTGCCAGCAGAAACAGCGGGACGGAAGAGACCCAGTACTTC
clone_size: .; d_call: .; j_call: TRBJ1-2; v_call: TRBV11-2; cdr3_aa: CASSSQRSGGYTF; cdr3_nt: TGTGCCAGCAGCTCTCAAAGGTCGGGTGGCTACACCTTC
clone_size: .; d_call: .; j_call: TRBJ1-1; v_call: TRBV12-3/TRBV12-4; cdr3_aa: CASSSGVQTEAFF; cdr3_nt: TGTGCCAGCAGTTCAGGGGTTCAGACTGAAGCTTTCTTT
clone_size: .; d_call: .; j_call: TRBJ1-1; v_call: TRBV18; cdr3_aa: CASLASDRGAFF; cdr3_nt: TGTGCCAGCCTAGCATCGGACAGAGGAGCTTTCTTT
clone_size: .; d_call: .; j_call: TRBJ1-1; v_call: TRBV6-5; cdr3_aa: CASSYLGKGTGAFF; cdr3_nt: TGTGCCAGCAGTTATTTAGGAAAGGGGACTGGGGCTTTCTTT
clone_size: .; d_call: .; j_call: TRBJ2-7; v_call: TRBV2; cdr3_aa: CASTIRGSYEQYF; cdr3_nt: TGTGCCAGCACGATCCGGGGATCCTACGAGCAGTACTTC
clone_size: .; d_call: .; j_call: TRBJ2-1; v_call: TRBV7-9; cdr3_aa: CASSLVPGYDNEQFF; cdr3_nt: TGTGCCAGCAGCTTAGTCCCCGGGTATGACAATGAGCAGTTCTTC
clone_size: .; d_call: TRBD1; j_call: TRBJ1-5; v_call: TRBV10-3; cdr3_aa: CATAGQGPNSNQPQHF; cdr3_nt: TGTGCCACCGCGGGACAGGGGCCAAATAGCAATCAGCCCCAGCATTTT
clone_size: .; d_call: .; j_call: TRBJ1-2; v_call: TRBV6-5; cdr3_aa: CASSPETDVNYGYTF; cdr3_nt: TGTGCCAGCAGCCCAGAGACAGATGTAAACTATGGCTACACCTTC
clone_size: .; d_call: .; j_call: TRBJ2-7; v_call: TRBV2; cdr3_aa: CASSGGPTYEQYF; cdr3_nt: TGTGCCAGCAGTGGAGGGCCGACCTACGAGCAGTACTTC
clone_size: .; d_call: .; j_call: TRBJ1-3; v_call: TRBV19; cdr3_aa: CASHRVSPGNTIYF; cdr3_nt: TGTGCCAGCCACAGGGTTTCTCCTGGAAACACCATATATTTT
clone_size: .; d_call: TRBD2; j_call: TRBJ2-4; v_call: TRBV10-2; cdr3_aa: CASSERAAGLSKNIQYF; cdr3_nt: TGCGCCAGCAGTGAGAGGGCAGCGGGGTTGTCCAAAAACATTCAGTACTTC
clone_size: .; d_call: TRBD1; j_call: TRBJ1-6; v_call: TRBV7-2; cdr3_aa: CASSFGQGLGSPLHF; cdr3_nt: TGTGCCAGCAGCTTTGGACAGGGGTTAGGATCACCCCTCCACTTT
clone_size: .; d_call: .; j_call: TRBJ1-2; v_call: TRBV10-3; cdr3_aa: CATKGGGGYTF; cdr3_nt: TGTGCCACCAAGGGAGGGGGGGGCTACACCTTC
clone_size: .; d_call: TRBD1; j_call: TRBJ2-2; v_call: TRBV18; cdr3_aa: CASAETGDDTGELFF; cdr3_nt: TGTGCCAGCGCCGAGACAGGGGATGACACCGGGGAGCTGTTTTTT
clone_size: .; d_call: TRBD1; j_call: TRBJ2-7; v_call: TRBV2; cdr3_aa: CASSADRGDYEQYF; cdr3_nt: TGTGCCAGCAGCGCGGACAGGGGCGACTACGAGCAGTACTTC
clone_size: .; d_call: TRBD1; j_call: TRBJ1-2; v_call: TRBV10-2; cdr3_aa: CASSDAAGGHYGYTF; cdr3_nt: TGCGCCAGCAGTGACGCGGCAGGGGGCCACTATGGCTACACCTTC
clone_size: .; d_call: .; j_call: TRBJ1-1; v_call: TRBV4-1; cdr3_aa: CASSQGMRRGEAFF; cdr3_nt: TGCGCCAGCAGCCAAGGAATGCGGCGGGGTGAAGCTTTCTTT
clone_size: .; d_call: .; j_call: TRBJ1-1; v_call: TRBV29-1; cdr3_aa: CSVDQGLNTEAFF; cdr3_nt: TGCAGCGTTGACCAGGGTTTGAACACTGAAGCTTTCTTT
clone_size: .; d_call: TRBD2; j_call: TRBJ2-1; v_call: TRBV5-1; cdr3_aa: CASSTGLAGENEQFF; cdr3_nt: TGCGCCAGCAGCACAGGACTAGCGGGGGAAAATGAGCAGTTCTTC
clone_size: .; d_call: TRBD2; j_call: TRBJ2-5; v_call: TRBV7-2; cdr3_aa: CASSSRTSGGARETQYF; cdr3_nt: TGTGCCAGCAGCTCTAGGACTAGCGGGGGGGCCCGGGAGACCCAGTACTTC
clone_size: .; d_call: TRBD1; j_call: TRBJ1-1; v_call: TRBV15; cdr3_aa: CATSKDRGLAEAFF; cdr3_nt: TGTGCCACCAGCAAAGACAGGGGGCTCGCTGAAGCTTTCTTT
clone_size: .; d_call: .; j_call: TRBJ2-1; v_call: TRBV11-2; cdr3_aa: CASSSPRGWGNEQFF; cdr3_nt: TGTGCCAGCAGCTCCCCCCGAGGGTGGGGCAATGAGCAGTTCTTC
clone_size: .; d_call: .; j_call: TRBJ2-7; v_call: TRBV4-1; cdr3_aa: CASSHGPSTVEQYF; cdr3_nt: TGCGCCAGCAGCCATGGCCCTTCGACAGTCGAGCAGTACTTC
clone_size: once; d_call: .; j_call: TRBJ2-3; v_call: TRBV7-9; cdr3_aa: CASSIPGHNTDTQYF; cdr3_nt: TGTGCCAGCAGCATCCCGGGACACAACACAGATACGCAGTATTTT
clone_size: .; d_call: TRBD2; j_call: TRBJ2-7; v_call: TRBV9; cdr3_aa: CASSVGTSLGGEQYF; cdr3_nt: TGTGCCAGCAGCGTCGGGACTAGCCTGGGCGGCGAGCAGTACTTC
clone_size: .; d_call: TRBD1; j_call: TRBJ1-5; v_call: TRBV5-4; cdr3_aa: CASSWDRGRFSRDQPQHF; cdr3_nt: TGTGCCAGCAGCTGGGACAGGGGCCGCTTTTCAAGGGATCAGCCCCAGCATTTT
clone_size: .; d_call: TRBD2; j_call: TRBJ2-7; v_call: TRBV25-1; cdr3_aa: CASSEFGGNSYEQYF; cdr3_nt: TGTGCCAGCAGTGAATTCGGGGGGAACTCCTACGAGCAGTACTTC
clone_size: .; d_call: TRBD2; j_call: TRBJ2-3; v_call: TRBV14; cdr3_aa: CASSQVGGKFTDTQYF; cdr3_nt: TGTGCCAGCAGCCAAGTGGGAGGGAAGTTCACAGATACGCAGTATTTT
clone_size: .; d_call: TRBD1; j_call: TRBJ1-1; v_call: TRBV2; cdr3_aa: CASSWGQVSTEAFF; cdr3_nt: TGTGCCAGCAGTTGGGGACAGGTTAGCACTGAAGCTTTCTTT
clone_size: .; d_call: .; j_call: TRBJ2-2; v_call: TRBV11-2; cdr3_aa: CASSPTRGTGELFF; cdr3_nt: TGTGCCAGCAGCCCGACCCGAGGCACCGGGGAGCTGTTTTTT
clone_size: .; d_call: .; j_call: TRBJ2-7; v_call: TRBV7-9; cdr3_aa: CASSQGVRDYEQYF; cdr3_nt: TGTGCCAGCAGCCAAGGGGTTAGGGATTACGAGCAGTACTTC
clone_size: few; d_call: .; j_call: TRBJ2-7; v_call: TRBV4-1; cdr3_aa: CASSQAVKSLAGSSSYEQYF; cdr3_nt: TGCGCCAGCAGCCAAGCGGTGAAATCCCTGGCAGGCTCGAGCTCCTACGAGCAGTACTTC
clone_size: .; d_call: .; j_call: TRBJ1-2; v_call: TRBV12-3/TRBV12-4; cdr3_aa: CASSSTTEAGYTF; cdr3_nt: TGTGCCAGCAGTTCGACGACAGAGGCAGGCTACACCTTC
clone_size: .; d_call: TRBD1; j_call: TRBJ2-3; v_call: TRBV9; cdr3_aa: CASSVTGTASTDTQYF; cdr3_nt: TGTGCCAGCAGCGTAACCGGGACAGCTAGCACAGATACGCAGTATTTT
clone_size: .; d_call: .; j_call: TRBJ2-4; v_call: TRBV11-1; cdr3_aa: CASSHGKNIQYF; cdr3_nt: TGTGCCAGCAGCCACGGGAAAAACATTCAGTACTTC
clone_size: .; d_call: .; j_call: TRBJ2-7; v_call: TRBV11-2; cdr3_aa: CASTPLAGRASYEQYF; cdr3_nt: TGTGCCAGCACCCCCTTAGCTGGCAGGGCCTCCTACGAGCAGTACTTC
clone_size: .; d_call: .; j_call: TRBJ1-2; v_call: TRBV13; cdr3_aa: CASSPAGHGYTF; cdr3_nt: TGTGCCAGCAGCCCGGCGGGGCATGGCTACACCTTC
clone_size: .; d_call: .; j_call: TRBJ1-2; v_call: TRBV7-3; cdr3_aa: CASSRNLQDYGYTF; cdr3_nt: TGTGCCAGCAGTCGAAATCTACAGGACTATGGCTACACCTTC
clone_size: .; d_call: .; j_call: TRBJ1-4; v_call: TRBV5-1; cdr3_aa: CASSLTGKPNEKLFF; cdr3_nt: TGCGCCAGCAGCCTTACAGGAAAACCGAATGAAAAACTGTTTTTT
clone_size: .; d_call: .; j_call: TRBJ1-5; v_call: TRBV6-2/TRBV6-3; cdr3_aa: CASSGTSQNQPQHF; cdr3_nt: TGTGCCAGCAGCGGGACAAGTCAAAATCAGCCCCAGCATTTT
clone_size: .; d_call: .; j_call: TRBJ1-4; v_call: TRBV5-6; cdr3_aa: CASSFWTVEKLFF; cdr3_nt: TGTGCCAGCAGCTTTTGGACAGTTGAAAAACTGTTTTTT
clone_size: .; d_call: .; j_call: TRBJ2-3; v_call: TRBV9; cdr3_aa: CASSVESLAAADTQYF; cdr3_nt: TGTGCCAGCAGCGTAGAAAGCCTAGCCGCCGCAGATACGCAGTATTTT